A single T cell receptor beta chain is shown here with its context. Its matching antigen is unknown. This record comes from a study of monozygotic twins with cystic fibrosis. Study information: Library input was approximately 2.7 micrograms of fragmented DNA, with approximately 16 PCR cycles. Study-wide results and limits: Clonality was generally low (median approximately 0.0094), higher in the most severe patients. In this small cohort, shared CDR3 numbers showed no association with age, concordance or disease severity.

Assay used: immunoSEQ multiplex PCR; TCRdb lists only in-frame clones, some missing. This sample has approximately 13,000 clones, with approximately 90% found just once. Trimming at V came to 3 bases and at J to 8 bases, leaving 1 base not matched to a gene. CDR1 is KGHSH and CDR2 is LQKENI in the germline V gene. The CDR3 extends over 13 amino acids. This clonotype was obtained from a boy aged 5-17 years with cystic fibrosis. The sample consisted of blood. The chain employs TRBV18 and TRBJ2-1, with 10 bases lining up with TRBD2. CDR3 nucleotides: TGTGCCAGCTCACCCGGGACTAGCGATGAGCAGTTCTTC. Translating it yields CASSPGTSDEQFF.